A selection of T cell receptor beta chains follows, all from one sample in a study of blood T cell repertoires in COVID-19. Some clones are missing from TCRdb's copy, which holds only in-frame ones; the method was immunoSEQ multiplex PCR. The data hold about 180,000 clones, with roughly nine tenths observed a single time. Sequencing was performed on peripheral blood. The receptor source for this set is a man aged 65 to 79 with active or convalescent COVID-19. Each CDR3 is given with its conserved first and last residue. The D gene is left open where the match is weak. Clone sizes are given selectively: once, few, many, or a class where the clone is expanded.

CDR3 protein: CATRDRGLEGTGELFF; CDR3 DNA: TGTGCCACCCGGGACAGGGGGCTTGAGGGCACCGGGGAGCTGTTTTTT; clone size: NA; V gene: TRBV24-1; J gene: TRBJ2-2; D gene: TRBD1
CDR3 protein: CASSILGGGSDTQYF; CDR3 DNA: TGTGCCAGCAGCATACTCGGGGGAGGGTCAGATACGCAGTATTTT; clone size: NA; V gene: TRBV9; J gene: TRBJ2-3; D gene: TRBD2
CDR3 protein: CASSYLYQPQHF; CDR3 DNA: TGTGCCAGCAGTTATCTTTATCAGCCCCAGCATTTT; clone size: NA; V gene: TRBV6-2/TRBV6-3; J gene: TRBJ1-5; D gene: NA
CDR3 protein: CASSPAFGEVNYGYTF; CDR3 DNA: TGTGCCAGCAGTCCAGCCTTCGGGGAGGTCAACTATGGCTACACCTTC; clone size: NA; V gene: TRBV2; J gene: TRBJ1-2; D gene: NA
CDR3 protein: CASTVVPGDQPQHF; CDR3 DNA: TGTGCCAGTACGGTCGTCCCCGGAGATCAGCCCCAGCATTTT; clone size: NA; V gene: TRBV19; J gene: TRBJ1-5; D gene: NA
CDR3 protein: CASSFDRGNTEAFF; CDR3 DNA: TGTGCCAGCTCATTCGACAGGGGGAACACTGAAGCTTTCTTT; clone size: few; V gene: TRBV18; J gene: TRBJ1-1; D gene: TRBD1
CDR3 protein: CASSFETGTLGYNEQFF; CDR3 DNA: TGTGCCAGCAGTTTTGAAACCGGGACTTTAGGGTACAATGAGCAGTTCTTC; clone size: NA; V gene: TRBV28; J gene: TRBJ2-1; D gene: NA
CDR3 protein: CATSDTWAAGLVRPNEQFF; CDR3 DNA: TGTGCCACCAGTGATACCTGGGCTGCGGGACTAGTTAGGCCCAATGAGCAGTTCTTC; clone size: few; V gene: TRBV24-1; J gene: TRBJ2-1; D gene: TRBD2
CDR3 protein: CASSPRQGSSYEQYF; CDR3 DNA: TGTGCCAGCAGCCCCCGGCAGGGGAGCTCCTACGAGCAGTACTTC; clone size: NA; V gene: TRBV7-2; J gene: TRBJ2-7; D gene: NA
CDR3 protein: CASRWQGVDNEQFF; CDR3 DNA: TGTGCCAGCAGATGGCAGGGGGTAGACAATGAGCAGTTCTTC; clone size: NA; V gene: TRBV27; J gene: TRBJ2-1; D gene: TRBD1
CDR3 protein: CASSVGGATNEKLFF; CDR3 DNA: TGTGCCAGCAGCGTAGGGGGGGCAACTAATGAAAAACTGTTTTTT; clone size: NA; V gene: TRBV9; J gene: TRBJ1-4; D gene: NA
CDR3 protein: CASSLQGPGNTIYF; CDR3 DNA: TGTGCCAGCTCCCTCCAGGGCCCTGGAAACACCATATATTTT; clone size: NA; V gene: TRBV18; J gene: TRBJ1-3; D gene: NA
CDR3 protein: CASSPFEREIPNEQFF; CDR3 DNA: TGTGCCAGCTCCCCCTTTGAGCGGGAGATCCCCAATGAGCAGTTCTTC; clone size: NA; V gene: TRBV18; J gene: TRBJ2-1; D gene: TRBD2
CDR3 protein: CASSQDRDRAYNEQFF; CDR3 DNA: TGCGCCAGCAGCCAAGATCGGGACAGGGCCTACAATGAGCAGTTCTTC; clone size: NA; V gene: TRBV4-3; J gene: TRBJ2-1; D gene: TRBD1
CDR3 protein: CAWSEQGMERGEKLFF; CDR3 DNA: TGTGCCTGGAGTGAACAGGGGATGGAGCGAGGCGAAAAACTGTTTTTT; clone size: NA; V gene: TRBV30; J gene: TRBJ1-4; D gene: TRBD1
CDR3 protein: CASSLEGQGREQYF; CDR3 DNA: TGTGCCAGCAGCTTAGAAGGACAGGGCCGCGAGCAGTACTTC; clone size: NA; V gene: TRBV11-3; J gene: TRBJ2-7; D gene: TRBD1